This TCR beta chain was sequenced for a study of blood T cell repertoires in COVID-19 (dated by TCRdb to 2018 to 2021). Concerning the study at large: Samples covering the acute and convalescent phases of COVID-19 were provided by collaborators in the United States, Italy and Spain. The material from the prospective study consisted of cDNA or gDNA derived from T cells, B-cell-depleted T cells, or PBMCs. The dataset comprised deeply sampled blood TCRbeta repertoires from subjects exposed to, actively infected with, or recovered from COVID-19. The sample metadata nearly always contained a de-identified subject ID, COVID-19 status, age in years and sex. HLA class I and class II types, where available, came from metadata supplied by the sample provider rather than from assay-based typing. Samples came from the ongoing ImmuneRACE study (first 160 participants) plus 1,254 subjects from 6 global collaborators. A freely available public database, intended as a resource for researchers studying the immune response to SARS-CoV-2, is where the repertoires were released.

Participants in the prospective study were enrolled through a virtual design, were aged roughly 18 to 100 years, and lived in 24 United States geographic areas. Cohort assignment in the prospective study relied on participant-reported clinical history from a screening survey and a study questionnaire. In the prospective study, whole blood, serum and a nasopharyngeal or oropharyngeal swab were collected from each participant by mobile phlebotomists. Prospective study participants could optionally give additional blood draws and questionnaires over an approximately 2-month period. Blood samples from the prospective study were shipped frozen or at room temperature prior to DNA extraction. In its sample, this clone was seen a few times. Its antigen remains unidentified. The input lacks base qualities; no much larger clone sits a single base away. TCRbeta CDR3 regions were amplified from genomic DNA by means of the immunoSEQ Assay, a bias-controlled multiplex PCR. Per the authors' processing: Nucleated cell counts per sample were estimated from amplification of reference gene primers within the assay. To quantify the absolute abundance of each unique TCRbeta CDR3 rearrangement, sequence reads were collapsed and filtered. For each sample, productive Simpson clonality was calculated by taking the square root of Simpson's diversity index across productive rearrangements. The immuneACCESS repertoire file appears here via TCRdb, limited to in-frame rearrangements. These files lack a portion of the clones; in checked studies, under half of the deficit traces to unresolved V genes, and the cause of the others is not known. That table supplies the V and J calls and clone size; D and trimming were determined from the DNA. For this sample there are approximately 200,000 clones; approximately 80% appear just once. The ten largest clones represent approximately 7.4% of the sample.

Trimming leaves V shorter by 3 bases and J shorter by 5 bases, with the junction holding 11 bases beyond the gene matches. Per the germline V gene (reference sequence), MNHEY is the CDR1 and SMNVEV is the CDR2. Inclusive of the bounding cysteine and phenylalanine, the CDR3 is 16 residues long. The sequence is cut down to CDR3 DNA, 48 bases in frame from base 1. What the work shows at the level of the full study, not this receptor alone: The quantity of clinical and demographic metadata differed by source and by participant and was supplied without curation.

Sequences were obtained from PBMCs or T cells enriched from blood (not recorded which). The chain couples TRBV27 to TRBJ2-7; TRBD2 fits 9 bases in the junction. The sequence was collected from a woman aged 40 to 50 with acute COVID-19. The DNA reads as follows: TGTGCCAGCAGTTTGTCGCGGGGGGGCACGATGGACGAGCAGTACTTC. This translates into CASSLSRGGTMDEQYF.